This TCR beta chain was retrieved from a study of OX40 agonist ivuxolimab in advanced cancers. Overall study: An anti-OX40 (CD134) antibody with agonistic activity, ivuxolimab, was administered to patients. The dose-escalation cohort had hepatocellular carcinoma, melanoma, renal cell or head and neck cancer. With a range of 23 to 79, age averaged roughly 60 years, and nearly 85% were male.

Germline lookup yields CDR1 ENHRY and CDR2 SYGVKD. The CDR3 is made up of 15 amino acids. V gave up 2 bases and J gave up 2 bases; unmatched junction bases: 4. TCRdb keeps only in-frame clones here, not all; method: immunoSEQ multiplex PCR. The table includes just under 65,000 clones, just over 85% detected once. Exclusion of a patient followed from autoimmune disease history or systemic immunosuppression. This sequence was found in an adult with an advanced solid tumor such as melanoma, head and neck, liver or kidney cancer. V is TRBV10-3 and J is TRBJ2-5; 8 bases are shared with TRBD1. This specimen consisted of CD4+ or CD8+ T cells sorted from blood, obtained in a trial of the OX40 agonist ivuxolimab. The CDR3 is CAISEAGQGQETQYF. The CDR3 coding sequence is TGTGCCATCAGTGAGGCAGGACAGGGTCAAGAGACCCAGTACTTC.